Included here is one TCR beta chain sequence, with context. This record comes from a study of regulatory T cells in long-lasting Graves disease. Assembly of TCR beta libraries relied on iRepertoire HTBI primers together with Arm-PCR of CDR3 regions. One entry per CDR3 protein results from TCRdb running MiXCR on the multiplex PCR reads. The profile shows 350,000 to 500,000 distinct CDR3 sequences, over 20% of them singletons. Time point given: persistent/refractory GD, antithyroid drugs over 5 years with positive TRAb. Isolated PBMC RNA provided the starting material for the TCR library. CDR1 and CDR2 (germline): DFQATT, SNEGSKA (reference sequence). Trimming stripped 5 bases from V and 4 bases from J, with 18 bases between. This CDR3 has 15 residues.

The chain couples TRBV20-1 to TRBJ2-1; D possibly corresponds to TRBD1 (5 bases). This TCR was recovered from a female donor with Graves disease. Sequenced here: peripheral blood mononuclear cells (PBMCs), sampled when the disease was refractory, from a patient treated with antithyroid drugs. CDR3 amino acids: CSARFEDTLYNEQFF. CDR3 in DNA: TGCAGTGCTCGATTTGAGGACACTCTATACAATGAGCAGTTCTTC.